This T cell receptor (beta chain) was found in a study of cytomegalovirus exposure and HLA in healthy donors. Study findings and constraints: For cytomegalovirus status, the classifier reportedly gave diagnoses with high specificity and sensitivity. Most TCR sequences showed up rarely, but some public TCRs showed up in many donors. The study listed under 200 cytomegalovirus-associated TCR beta chains.

TCRdb's table, derived via immunoSEQ multiplex PCR, lists solely in-frame clones and lacks some. The profile shows 250,000 to 400,000 clones, around 90% of them singletons. Per germline, CDR1 MNHEY and CDR2 SVGAGI. V lost 9 bases to trimming and J lost 4 bases, with 13 bases between them. The CDR3 is 12 residues long. Details on this clone: What it recognizes is unknown.

This TCR was sampled from a man aged 25 to 40 in good health and CMV-seronegative. The genes are TRBV6-5 and TRBJ2-7, with D possibly TRBD2 on 5 matching bases. The sequenced material came from PBMCs. CDR3 residues: CASFRTPYEQYF. DNA of the CDR3: TGTGCCAGTTTCCGGACTCCATACGAGCAGTACTTC.